What follows describes a single T cell receptor beta chain. Its antigen remains unidentified. PCR employed 60 Vbeta and 13 Jbeta primers. Sequencing used immunoSEQ multiplex PCR; TCRdb keeps in-frame clones, though not all of them. The sample lists 100,000 to 150,000 clones, 84% seen once, with 2.5% to 3.5% in the top ten. The data derive from a study of cytomegalovirus exposure and HLA in healthy donors. Study results and caveats: Later examination showed HLA-associated TCR beta chains had greater clonal expansion than equally common others. Researchers had no immune exposure information except CMV serostatus available. Overall, approximately 150 TCR beta chains were annotated as cytomegalovirus-associated.

Material: PBMCs. The receptor comes from a woman between 18 and 29 years old in good health and CMV-seropositive.

The CDR3 coding sequence is TGTGCCAGCAGTTACTCCTCAGGGGTGGACACCGGGGAGCTGTTTTTT. Residues: CASSYSSGVDTGELFF. The V and J genes are TRBV6-5 and TRBJ2-2; D may be TRBD1 (6 bases). This CDR3 contains 16 residues. CDR1 MNHEY and CDR2 SVGAGI come from the germline V gene. Trimming took 0 bases from V and 3 from J, leaving 11 bases between them.